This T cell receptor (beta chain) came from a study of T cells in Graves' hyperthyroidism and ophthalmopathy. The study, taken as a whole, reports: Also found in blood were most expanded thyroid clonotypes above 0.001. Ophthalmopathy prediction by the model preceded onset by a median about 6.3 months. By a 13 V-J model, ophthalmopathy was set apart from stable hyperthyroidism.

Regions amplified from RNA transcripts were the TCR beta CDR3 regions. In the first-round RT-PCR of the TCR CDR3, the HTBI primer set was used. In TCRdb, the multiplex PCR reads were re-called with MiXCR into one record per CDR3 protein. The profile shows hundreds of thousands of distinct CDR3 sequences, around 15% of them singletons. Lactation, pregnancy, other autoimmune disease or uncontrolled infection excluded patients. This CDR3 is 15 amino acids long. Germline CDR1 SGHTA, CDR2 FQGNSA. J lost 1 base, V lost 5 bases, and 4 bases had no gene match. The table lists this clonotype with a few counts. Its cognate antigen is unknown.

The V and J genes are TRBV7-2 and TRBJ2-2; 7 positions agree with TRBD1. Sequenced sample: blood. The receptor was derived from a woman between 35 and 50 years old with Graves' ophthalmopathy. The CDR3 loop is CASSGRDRNTGELFF. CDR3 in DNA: TGTGCCAGCAGCGGCCGGGACAGGAACACCGGGGAGCTGTTTTTT.